This TCR beta chain was sequenced during a study of T-cell memory formation after mild COVID-19. This clonotype was seen a few times. 5'RACE primed at constant segments yielded TCR alpha and TCR beta cDNA libraries bearing sample barcodes and UMIs. TCRdb re-called the 5' RACE reads with MiXCR, one entry per CDR3 protein. Counted here are approximately 300,000 distinct CDR3 sequences, about a sixth occurring once; the ten biggest clones make up 22%. The clonotype originates from a man aged 18 to 29 who had mild COVID-19 (a few samples of this study predate the infection). Cell type and time point are not known. Sequencing input: PBMCs or a T cell subset sorted from them (not recorded which).

CDR3 sequence (DNA): TGCAGCGTTATCCGGGCCCTCACCGGGGAGCTGTTTTTT. Protein: CSVIRALTGELFF. The rearrangement joins TRBV29-1 to TRBJ2-2; no clear D. V lost 5 bases, J lost 4 bases, and 11 bases lay in between. This CDR3 is 13 amino acids long. Germline V gene sequence: CDR1 SQVTM, CDR2 ANQGSEA.